A selection of T cell receptor beta chains follows, all from one sample in a study of blood T cells in healthy people across ages. MiXCR, run by TCRdb on the 5' RACE reads, gives a single entry per CDR3 protein. The table lists some 710,000 distinct CDR3 sequences, 35% to 50% of them singletons, with 15% to 20% in the top ten. Material for sequencing was blood. These receptors came from a man older than 75 in good health. CDR3s include the opening cysteine and the closing phenylalanine or tryptophan. A D gene is named only where the DNA matches it firmly. Only some rows state a clone size, as once, few, many or a class for expanded clones.

v_gene: TRBV7-2; j_gene: TRBJ2-7; abundance: NA; d_gene: TRBD2; CDR3aa: CASSLSKPAGAEQYF; CDR3nt: TGTGCCAGCAGCTTAAGCAAACCAGCGGGAGCCGAGCAGTACTTC
v_gene: TRBV7-8; j_gene: TRBJ2-1; abundance: NA; d_gene: TRBD2; CDR3aa: CASSVAGENNEQFF; CDR3nt: TGTGCCAGCAGCGTAGCGGGGGAGAACAATGAGCAGTTCTTC
v_gene: TRBV2; j_gene: TRBJ2-2; abundance: NA; d_gene: TRBD2; CDR3aa: CASRLAATGELFF; CDR3nt: TGTGCCAGTAGACTAGCGGCCACCGGGGAGCTGTTTTTT
v_gene: TRBV6-2/TRBV6-3; j_gene: TRBJ2-7; abundance: NA; d_gene: NA; CDR3aa: CASSDHGPGEQYF; CDR3nt: TGTGCCAGCAGTGACCACGGCCCGGGCGAGCAGTACTTC
v_gene: TRBV12-3/TRBV12-4; j_gene: TRBJ2-3; abundance: many; d_gene: TRBD2; CDR3aa: CASTPGLAPDTQYF; CDR3nt: TGTGCCAGCACCCCTGGACTAGCCCCAGATACGCAGTATTTT
v_gene: TRBV4-3; j_gene: TRBJ2-3; abundance: NA; d_gene: TRBD2; CDR3aa: CASSQGRTSDRTDTQYF; CDR3nt: TGCGCCAGCAGCCAAGGTCGGACTAGCGACCGCACAGATACGCAGTATTTT
v_gene: TRBV12-3/TRBV12-4; j_gene: TRBJ2-1; abundance: few; d_gene: TRBD2; CDR3aa: CASSNPGLAREQFF; CDR3nt: TGTGCCAGCAGCAATCCGGGACTAGCAAGGGAGCAGTTCTTC
v_gene: TRBV29-1; j_gene: TRBJ1-3; abundance: NA; d_gene: NA; CDR3aa: CSVGLQGANTIYF; CDR3nt: TGCAGCGTTGGGTTGCAGGGTGCAAACACCATATATTTT
v_gene: TRBV9; j_gene: TRBJ2-7; abundance: NA; d_gene: NA; CDR3aa: CASSVHVRSDEQYF; CDR3nt: TGTGCCAGCAGCGTACACGTTCGCTCGGACGAGCAGTACTTC
v_gene: TRBV20-1; j_gene: TRBJ2-3; abundance: many; d_gene: TRBD2; CDR3aa: CSARVPPSSGSLQYF; CDR3nt: TGCAGTGCTAGAGTCCCTCCATCTAGCGGGAGTTTGCAGTATTTT
v_gene: TRBV24-1; j_gene: TRBJ2-3; abundance: few; d_gene: NA; CDR3aa: CATSDLEFPGRTDTQYF; CDR3nt: TGTGCCACCAGTGATTTGGAGTTCCCGGGGCGCACAGATACGCAGTATTTT
v_gene: TRBV6-2/TRBV6-3; j_gene: TRBJ2-7; abundance: few; d_gene: NA; CDR3aa: CASSLALFGSYEQYF; CDR3nt: TGTGCCAGCAGCTTGGCCCTCTTTGGCTCCTACGAGCAGTACTTC
v_gene: TRBV5-1; j_gene: TRBJ2-1; abundance: NA; d_gene: TRBD2; CDR3aa: CASSLSGGRLDEQFF; CDR3nt: TGCGCCAGCAGCTTGAGCGGCGGGAGGTTGGATGAGCAGTTCTTC
v_gene: TRBV24-1; j_gene: TRBJ2-7; abundance: NA; d_gene: NA; CDR3aa: CATSDRTHNEQYF; CDR3nt: TGTGCCACCAGTGATCGGACTCACAATGAGCAGTACTTC
v_gene: TRBV7-3; j_gene: TRBJ2-1; abundance: NA; d_gene: NA; CDR3aa: CASSLGLADHEQFF; CDR3nt: TGTGCCAGCAGTTTAGGGTTAGCGGACCATGAGCAGTTCTTC
v_gene: TRBV27; j_gene: TRBJ2-5; abundance: NA; d_gene: TRBD1; CDR3aa: CASSLSRTGPTQYF; CDR3nt: TGTGCCAGCAGTTTATCCCGGACAGGGCCGACCCAGTACTTC
v_gene: TRBV20-1; j_gene: TRBJ2-3; abundance: few; d_gene: TRBD2; CDR3aa: CSAPSGTGDTQYF; CDR3nt: TGCAGTGCTCCTAGCGGGACGGGAGATACGCAGTATTTT
v_gene: TRBV11-2; j_gene: TRBJ2-1; abundance: NA; d_gene: TRBD2; CDR3aa: CASSVQLGGSREQFF; CDR3nt: TGTGCCAGCAGCGTTCAGTTGGGGGGGTCTCGGGAGCAGTTCTTC
v_gene: TRBV12-3/TRBV12-4; j_gene: TRBJ2-7; abundance: NA; d_gene: NA; CDR3aa: CASSPRERPFYEQYF; CDR3nt: TGTGCCAGCAGTCCCCGTGAAAGGCCCTTCTACGAGCAGTACTTC
v_gene: TRBV6-6; j_gene: TRBJ2-1; abundance: NA; d_gene: NA; CDR3aa: CASSYSRLEPFF; CDR3nt: TGTGCCAGCAGTTACTCGAGACTAGAGCCGTTCTTC
v_gene: TRBV24-1; j_gene: TRBJ1-2; abundance: NA; d_gene: NA; CDR3aa: CATSERSTNYGYTF; CDR3nt: TGTGCCACCAGTGAGCGGAGTACTAACTATGGCTACACCTTC
v_gene: TRBV4-2; j_gene: TRBJ2-5; abundance: few; d_gene: NA; CDR3aa: CASSQEEGAQETQYF; CDR3nt: TGTGCCAGCAGCCAAGAGGAGGGGGCCCAAGAGACCCAGTACTTC
v_gene: TRBV27; j_gene: TRBJ2-5; abundance: many; d_gene: TRBD2; CDR3aa: CASSRTSGIPGQYF; CDR3nt: TGTGCCAGCAGCCGGACTAGCGGGATACCAGGGCAGTACTTC
v_gene: TRBV29-1; j_gene: TRBJ2-7; abundance: NA; d_gene: NA; CDR3aa: CSVEFASEPSYEQYF; CDR3nt: TGCAGCGTTGAATTTGCTAGCGAGCCATCCTACGAGCAGTACTTC
v_gene: TRBV11-2; j_gene: TRBJ1-2; abundance: NA; d_gene: NA; CDR3aa: CASSLERGAGYGYTF; CDR3nt: TGTGCCAGCAGCTTAGAACGGGGCGCGGGCTATGGCTACACCTTC
v_gene: TRBV29-1; j_gene: TRBJ2-3; abundance: NA; d_gene: NA; CDR3aa: CSVVARQFTDTQYF; CDR3nt: TGCAGCGTCGTTGCCAGGCAGTTCACAGATACGCAGTATTTT
v_gene: TRBV5-1; j_gene: TRBJ2-1; abundance: few; d_gene: TRBD2; CDR3aa: CASSQGTSGKNNEQFF; CDR3nt: TGCGCCAGCAGCCAAGGGACTAGCGGGAAGAACAATGAGCAGTTCTTC
v_gene: TRBV20-1; j_gene: TRBJ2-7; abundance: once; d_gene: TRBD2; CDR3aa: CSAKAGRYEQYF; CDR3nt: TGCAGTGCTAAAGCGGGAAGGTACGAGCAGTACTTC
v_gene: TRBV12-3/TRBV12-4; j_gene: TRBJ1-1; abundance: NA; d_gene: NA; CDR3aa: CASSLYQNTEAFF; CDR3nt: TGTGCCAGCAGTTTATACCAAAACACTGAAGCTTTCTTT
v_gene: TRBV10-3; j_gene: TRBJ2-1; abundance: few; d_gene: NA; CDR3aa: CAISESLGTTQSSYNEQFF; CDR3nt: TGTGCCATCAGTGAGTCCCTAGGGACAACCCAAAGCTCCTACAATGAGCAGTTCTTC
v_gene: TRBV7-3; j_gene: TRBJ2-7; abundance: few; d_gene: TRBD1; CDR3aa: CASSPTSGTAYEQYF; CDR3nt: TGTGCCAGCAGCCCCACCTCTGGGACAGCTTACGAGCAGTACTTC
v_gene: TRBV12-3/TRBV12-4; j_gene: TRBJ1-5; abundance: NA; d_gene: NA; CDR3aa: CASTRDINQPQHF; CDR3nt: TGTGCCAGCACCCGGGACATAAATCAGCCCCAGCATTTT
v_gene: TRBV5-5; j_gene: TRBJ1-4; abundance: few; d_gene: TRBD1; CDR3aa: CASSSRGPSEKLFF; CDR3nt: TGTGCCAGCAGCTCCAGGGGGCCAAGTGAAAAACTGTTTTTT
v_gene: TRBV7-2; j_gene: TRBJ2-5; abundance: few; d_gene: NA; CDR3aa: CASSLGAGSATQYF; CDR3nt: TGTGCCAGCAGCTTAGGGGCAGGGAGTGCGACCCAGTACTTC
v_gene: TRBV28; j_gene: TRBJ2-1; abundance: NA; d_gene: NA; CDR3aa: CASSLGQSAPNEQFF; CDR3nt: TGTGCCAGCAGTTTAGGGCAGTCCGCCCCCAATGAGCAGTTCTTC
v_gene: TRBV10-3; j_gene: TRBJ1-2; abundance: NA; d_gene: NA; CDR3aa: CAISESQDSYGYTF; CDR3nt: TGTGCCATCAGTGAGTCGCAGGACAGCTATGGCTACACCTTC
v_gene: TRBV5-1; j_gene: TRBJ2-5; abundance: few; d_gene: NA; CDR3aa: CASSLDQGLGETQYF; CDR3nt: TGCGCCAGCAGCTTGGATCAGGGTCTAGGCGAGACCCAGTACTTC
v_gene: TRBV7-3; j_gene: TRBJ2-3; abundance: few; d_gene: NA; CDR3aa: CASSLHPRDTQYF; CDR3nt: TGTGCCAGCAGCTTACACCCAAGGGATACGCAGTATTTT
v_gene: TRBV18; j_gene: TRBJ1-1; abundance: few; d_gene: NA; CDR3aa: CASSPSRGGAEAFF; CDR3nt: TGTGCCAGCTCACCATCGAGGGGAGGAGCTGAAGCTTTCTTT
v_gene: TRBV12-3/TRBV12-4; j_gene: TRBJ2-3; abundance: NA; d_gene: TRBD1; CDR3aa: CASSEQGARADTQYF; CDR3nt: TGTGCCAGCAGTGAACAGGGGGCGCGGGCAGATACGCAGTATTTT
v_gene: TRBV6-5; j_gene: TRBJ2-7; abundance: few; d_gene: NA; CDR3aa: CASSKRLGPYEQYF; CDR3nt: TGTGCCAGCAGTAAGAGACTAGGACCTTACGAGCAGTACTTC
v_gene: TRBV9; j_gene: TRBJ2-1; abundance: NA; d_gene: TRBD2; CDR3aa: CASSVTLAGGRDEQFF; CDR3nt: TGTGCCAGCAGCGTAACCCTAGCGGGAGGCCGGGATGAGCAGTTCTTC
v_gene: TRBV12-3/TRBV12-4; j_gene: TRBJ2-3; abundance: NA; d_gene: NA; CDR3aa: CASSFRAAGPSTDTQYF; CDR3nt: TGTGCCAGCAGTTTCCGCGCGGCGGGGCCTAGCACAGATACGCAGTATTTT
v_gene: TRBV7-2; j_gene: TRBJ2-5; abundance: few; d_gene: NA; CDR3aa: CASSPSLGRDQETQYF; CDR3nt: TGTGCCAGCAGCCCTAGCCTAGGGCGAGACCAAGAGACCCAGTACTTC
v_gene: TRBV7-3; j_gene: TRBJ2-1; abundance: many; d_gene: NA; CDR3aa: CASSLIGGTPPYNEQFF; CDR3nt: TGTGCCAGCAGCTTAATAGGAGGGACCCCTCCCTACAATGAGCAGTTCTTC
v_gene: TRBV29-1; j_gene: TRBJ2-3; abundance: NA; d_gene: NA; CDR3aa: CSVEAGSWADTQYF; CDR3nt: TGCAGCGTTGAAGCGGGATCCTGGGCAGATACGCAGTATTTT
v_gene: TRBV2; j_gene: TRBJ2-2; abundance: few; d_gene: TRBD2; CDR3aa: CASRGTSGSQTGELFF; CDR3nt: TGTGCCAGCAGGGGGACTAGCGGGTCTCAGACGGGGGAGCTGTTTTTT
v_gene: TRBV3-1; j_gene: TRBJ2-7; abundance: NA; d_gene: TRBD2; CDR3aa: CASSQRAGVHEQYF; CDR3nt: TGTGCCAGCAGCCAAAGAGCGGGAGTCCACGAGCAGTACTTC
v_gene: TRBV6-2/TRBV6-3; j_gene: TRBJ2-1; abundance: NA; d_gene: NA; CDR3aa: CASSFSTRLGFF; CDR3nt: TGTGCCAGCAGTTTCTCGACTAGATTGGGGTTCTTC
v_gene: TRBV14; j_gene: TRBJ2-2; abundance: few; d_gene: NA; CDR3aa: CATTDGTGELFF; CDR3nt: TGTGCCACCACTGATGGTACCGGGGAGCTGTTTTTT
v_gene: TRBV7-2; j_gene: TRBJ2-7; abundance: few; d_gene: TRBD1; CDR3aa: CASSPDRFYEQYF; CDR3nt: TGTGCCAGCAGCCCGGACAGGTTCTACGAGCAGTACTTC
v_gene: TRBV24-1; j_gene: TRBJ2-1; abundance: NA; d_gene: NA; CDR3aa: CATSDLNEVSNEQFF; CDR3nt: TGTGCCACCAGTGATTTGAACGAAGTTAGCAATGAGCAGTTCTTC